This TCR beta chain stems from a study of molecular identifiers for immune sequencing clone quantification. This clonotype was seen ten or more times. After removal of 5 bases from V and 5 bases from J, the junction contained 9 bases not matched to a gene. CDR3 length: 15 residues. It was with previously described methods and listed TCR primers that bulk TCR libraries were made. TCRdb fed the PCR reads into MiXCR, producing one record per CDR3 protein. Among more than 250,000 distinct CDR3 sequences, roughly a fifth were seen once, and the ten largest hold approximately 0.84%. The chain couples TRBV12-3 or TRBV12-4 to TRBJ2-1; the match to TRBD2 covers 7 bases. The sequence was collected from a human donor in good health. Some libraries in this study had Jurkat cell RNA spiked in. Sequencing was performed on naive CD8+ T cells from blood, with Jurkat cell RNA spiked in. Documented subset: FACS-sorted CD8+CD4-CCR7+CD45RA+ naive T cells. The CDR3 here is CASSPRSSGHNEQFF. The CDR3 bases are TGTGCCAGCAGTCCTCGCTCTAGCGGCCACAATGAGCAGTTCTTC.